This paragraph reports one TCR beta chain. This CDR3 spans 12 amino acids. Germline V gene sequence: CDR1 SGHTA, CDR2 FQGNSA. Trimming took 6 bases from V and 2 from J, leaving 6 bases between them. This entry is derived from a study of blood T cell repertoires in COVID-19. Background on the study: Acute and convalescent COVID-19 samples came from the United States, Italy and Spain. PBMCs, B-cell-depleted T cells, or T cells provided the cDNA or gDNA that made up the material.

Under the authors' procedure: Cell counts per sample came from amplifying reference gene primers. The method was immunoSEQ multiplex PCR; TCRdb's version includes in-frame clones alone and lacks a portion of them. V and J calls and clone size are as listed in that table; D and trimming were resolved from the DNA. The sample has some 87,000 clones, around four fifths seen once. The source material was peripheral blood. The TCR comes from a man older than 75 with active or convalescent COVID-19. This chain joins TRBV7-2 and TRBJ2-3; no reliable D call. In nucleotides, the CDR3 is TGTGCCAGCAGACCTACCACAGATACGCAGTATTTT. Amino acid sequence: CASRPTTDTQYF.